The 25 T cell receptor beta chains reported below all come from one sample, sequenced in a study of blood T cell repertoires in COVID-19. The protocol was immunoSEQ multiplex PCR, while the TCRdb copy is restricted to in-frame clones and leaves out a portion. This sample yields approximately 240,000 clones, of which 70% to 90% are seen a single time; 2.9% belongs to the top ten. Material: peripheral blood. Every receptor here comes from a man in his fifties who had recovered from COVID-19.

The rearrangement uses TRBV19 and TRBJ2-7, with 8 bases aligning to TRBD1. Trimming cost V 4 bases and J 3 bases; bases outside gene matches: 8. This CDR3 contains 15 residues. CDR1 is LNHDA and CDR2 is SQIVND in the germline V gene (reference sequence). Written as DNA, the CDR3 is TGTGCCAGTAGTACCGCCGGGACAGGACACTACGAGCAGTACTTC. Protein: CASSTAGTGHYEQYF.

V and J are TRBV28 and TRBJ1-1; TRBD1 aligns across 9 bases. J gave up 6 bases and V 2 bases, and 7 bases lay outside the gene matches. Per the germline V gene, CDR1 is MDHEN and CDR2 is SYDVKM. This CDR3 is built from 15 residues. The chain's CDR3 is CASSLSGTGRAEAFF. The CDR3 DNA reads TGTGCCAGCAGTTTAAGCGGGACAGGGAGGGCTGAAGCTTTCTTT.

The J gene is TRBJ1-3, the V gene TRBV7-2; possibly TRBD1 for D (5 bases). The germline gives CDR1 SGHTA, CDR2 FQGNSA. This CDR3 region has 14 residues. The germline V and J ends were trimmed by 6 bases and 5 bases, with 14 bases remaining between them. The CDR3 sequence is CASREGFNRNTIYF. The CDR3 coding sequence is TGTGCCAGCAGGGAGGGGTTTAACAGAAACACCATATATTTT.

This clone was detected a few times. This chain links TRBV2 with TRBJ2-7, with TRBD2 identical over 7 bases. Trimming at V came to 7 bases and at J to 2 bases, leaving 11 bases not matched to a gene. This CDR3 has 15 amino acids. CDR1 and CDR2 from the germline V gene are SNHLY and FYNNEI. This CDR3 is CASNPGTGLAYEQYF. The CDR3 nucleotides are TGTGCCAGCAACCCGGGGACTGGACTAGCCTACGAGCAGTACTTC.

As regards this clone: Sequence at one end of the junction differs from germline and may be a read error. J is TRBJ2-1 and V is TRBV7-2; TRBD2 aligns across 12 bases. The CDR3 sequence is 12 residues long. Germline CDR1 reads SGHTA; CDR2 reads FQGNSA. In DNA, the CDR3 is TGTGCCAGCACCCAGGGGCTAGCGGGAGGGGTCTTC. As protein: CASTQGLAGGVF.

This sequence joins TRBV15 and TRBJ2-1, with D tentatively TRBD2 (6 bases). Germline V CDR1 and CDR2: LNHNV, YYDKDF (reference sequence). The V gene lost 3 bases and the J gene lost 5 bases, with 11 bases spanning the gap. CDR3 length: 14 amino acids. CDR3 nucleotide sequence: TGTGCCACCAGCAGGTCTCGGAGGGACAATGAGCAGTTCTTC. Amino acids: CATSRSRRDNEQFF.

The chain carries TRBV27 and TRBJ2-7, with 7 bases aligning to TRBD2. This CDR3 comprises 14 residues. The junction had 8 bases not matched to a gene; V was cut back by 5 bases and J by 4 bases. CDR1 and CDR2 from the germline V gene are MNHEY and SMNVEV (reference sequence). CDR3 residues: CASSGGGRIYEQYF. In nucleotides, the CDR3 is TGTGCCAGCAGTGGCGGGGGAAGGATTTACGAGCAGTACTTC.

The chain is built from TRBV27 and TRBJ2-1; 10 positions match TRBD2. V lost 6 bases and J lost 9; bases outside the gene matches: 8. The germline V gene has CDR1 MNHEY and CDR2 SMNVEV (reference sequence). The CDR3 has 14 residues. CDR3 residues: CASSGLAVRGEQFF. CDR3 bases: TGTGCCAGCAGCGGACTAGCGGTTCGGGGTGAGCAGTTCTTC.

The chain has TRBV10-1 and TRBJ2-2, with D unresolved. Trimming took 6 bases from V and 3 from J, leaving 2 bases between them. The CDR3 is 11 residues long. Looked up from germline, CDR1 is WNHNN and CDR2 is SYGVQD (reference sequence). In DNA form, the CDR3 reads TGCGCCAGCAGCTACACCGGGGAGCTGTTTTTT. This codes for CASSYTGELFF.

The J gene is TRBJ2-1, the V gene TRBV7-8, with 12 bases aligning to TRBD1. The V gene end was trimmed by 8 bases and the J gene end by 6 bases; junction bases not matched to a gene: 2. The CDR3 runs 13 residues. CDR1 is SGHVS and CDR2 is FQNEAQ in the germline V gene. The CDR3 DNA is TGTGCCAGCGCGGGACAGGGGGCCAATGAGCAGTTCTTC. Translation gives CASAGQGANEQFF.

The chain is built from TRBV24-1 and TRBJ2-2; 8 bases map to TRBD1. The V gene end was trimmed by 4 bases and the J gene end by 5 bases; junction bases not matched to a gene: 11. The CDR3 has 17 amino acids. Germline V CDR1 and CDR2: KGHDR, SFDVKD. This CDR3 is CATSDPGGRSITGELFF. In nucleotides, the CDR3 is TGTGCCACCAGTGACCCAGGGGGCAGGTCCATTACCGGGGAGCTGTTTTTT.

V gene TRBV3-1 (or the pseudogene TRBV3-2) combines with J gene TRBJ1-1, with a weak D call TRBD1 (6 bases). The CDR3 consists of 13 residues. V lost 3 bases, J lost 12 bases, and 17 bases lay in between. CDR1 LGHDT and CDR2 YNNKEL come from the germline V gene (reference sequence). CDR3 loop: CASSQGQARGSFF. In DNA, the CDR3 is TGTGCCAGCAGCCAGGGACAAGCTCGAGGTTCTTTCTTT.

The genes are TRBV7-8 and TRBJ2-7; 8 bases fit TRBD1. The CDR3 has 15 residues. V shed 4 bases and J 4 bases; nucleotides not matched to a gene: 9. The germline V gene encodes CDR1 SGHVS and CDR2 FQNEAQ. The CDR3: CASSSRQGLGYEQYF. CDR3 nucleotides: TGTGCCAGCAGCTCGCGACAGGGGCTCGGGTACGAGCAGTACTTC.

This chain connects TRBV27 to TRBJ2-3, with 10 bases matching TRBD2. V gave up 10 bases and J gave up 2 bases; unmatched junction bases: 9. Germline-derived CDR1 and CDR2 are MNHEY and SMNVEV (reference sequence). There are 15 residues in the CDR3. Here the CDR3 DNA reads TGTGCCACCGGACTAGCGGAGGATACCACAGATACGCAGTATTTT. Translated: CATGLAEDTTDTQYF.

The gene calls are TRBV15 and TRBJ1-2; D might be TRBD1 (6 bases). V lost 2 bases and J 4 bases, leaving 17 bases between the germline ends. The CDR3 has 16 residues. Germline V gives CDR1 LNHNV, CDR2 YYDKDF (reference sequence). The DNA for the CDR3 is TGTGCCACCAGCAGAACCCCTCCGGACAGTCTCTATGGCTACACCTTC. It codes for CATSRTPPDSLYGYTF.

V gene TRBV6-5 combines with J gene TRBJ2-1, with D possibly TRBD2 on 6 matching bases. There are 15 residues in the CDR3. Germline V gene lookup returns CDR1 MNHEY and CDR2 SVGAGI. V gave up 4 bases and J gave up 0 bases, with 10 bases separating them. CDR3: CASSLVADSYNEQFF. CDR3 sequence (DNA): TGTGCCAGCAGTTTGGTAGCGGACTCCTACAATGAGCAGTTCTTC.

This clone was observed a few times. The gene calls are TRBV2 and TRBJ2-2, with D perhaps matching TRBD2 (7 bases). CDR3 length: 15 residues. The germline gives CDR1 SNHLY, CDR2 FYNNEI. V dropped 5 bases and J dropped 2 bases, with 12 bases sitting between them. Here the CDR3 reads CASSFWGGNTGELFF. The CDR3 DNA reads TGTGCCAGCAGTTTCTGGGGGGGCAACACCGGGGAGCTGTTTTTT.

V usage is TRBV7-2 and J usage is TRBJ2-7, with 8 bases matching TRBD1. V was pared by 4 bases and J by 6 bases, with 2 bases of the junction left unmatched. Germline lookup yields CDR1 SGHTA and CDR2 FQGNSA. The CDR3 consists of 12 residues. CDR3 DNA: TGTGCCAGCAGCTCCCAGGGGGCCGAGCAGTACTTC. Its translation: CASSSQGAEQYF.

The chain employs TRBV7-9 and TRBJ1-1, with 9 nucleotides matching TRBD1. Germline V gives CDR1 SEHNR, CDR2 FQNEAQ (reference sequence). The V segment lost 3 bases and the J segment 1 base; nucleotides outside the gene matches: 3. This CDR3 has 15 residues. CDR3 sequence (DNA): TGTGCCAGCAGCTTCGGACAGGGGAGGAACACTGAAGCTTTCTTT. Translation: CASSFGQGRNTEAFF.

The genes are TRBV7-2 and TRBJ2-7; TRBD1 matches 10 bases. Trimming cost V 5 bases and J 2 bases; bases outside gene matches: 6. The CDR3 consists of 15 residues. Germline values: CDR1 SGHTA, CDR2 FQGNSA. CDR3 DNA sequence: TGTGCCAGCAGCCTAGGACAGGGGGAAACCTACGAGCAGTACTTC. It translates to CASSLGQGETYEQYF.

This chain links TRBV2 with TRBJ1-4; possibly TRBD1 for D (5 bases). Trimming took off 0 bases at V and 3 bases at J, with 11 bases between the two ends. The CDR3 is made up of 16 amino acids. The germline V gene encodes CDR1 SNHLY and CDR2 FYNNEI. CDR3 bases: TGTGCCAGCAGTGAAGCGCCCAGACAGCCTAATGAAAAACTGTTTTTT. Protein: CASSEAPRQPNEKLFF.

This chain uses TRBV3-1 (or the pseudogene TRBV3-2) with TRBJ2-3; TRBD2 agrees at 14 bases. This CDR3 region has 18 residues. The J segment lost 6 bases and the V segment lost 4 bases, leaving 12 bases of the junction unmatched. CDR1 is LGHDT and CDR2 is YNNKEL in the germline V gene (reference sequence). The CDR3 bases are TGTGCCAGCAGCCGGGGACTAGCGGGAGACAGTCGAACCGATACGCAGTATTTT. This codes for CASSRGLAGDSRTDTQYF.

CDR3 coding DNA: TGTGCCAGTAGGATGGCGGGAGCCCCAGATACGCAGTATTTT. It translates to CASRMAGAPDTQYF. The rearrangement links TRBV19 to TRBJ2-3, with TRBD2 identical over 7 bases. Per the germline V gene, CDR1 is LNHDA and CDR2 is SQIVND (reference sequence). The J segment lost 4 bases and the V segment lost 6 bases, leaving 7 bases of the junction unmatched. This CDR3 contains 14 residues.

This chain links TRBV15 with TRBJ2-1, with TRBD2 matching 12 bases. Losses at the gene ends were 6 bases for V and 9 bases for J; bases not matched to a gene: 12. The germline CDR1 and CDR2 sequences are LNHNV and YYDKDF (reference sequence). The CDR3 has 16 amino acids. CDR3 bases: TGTGCCACCAGACCGGTTCTAGCGGGAGGGGCGGGTGAGCAGTTCTTC. Amino acid sequence: CATRPVLAGGAGEQFF.

V is TRBV7-2 and J is TRBJ1-5; a weak D match, TRBD1 (6 bases). This CDR3 comprises 15 residues. CDR1 is SGHTA, CDR2 FQGNSA, per germline. V was cut by 1 base and J by 2 bases, with 9 bases left in between. The CDR3 reads CASSLGGLGNQPQHF. The CDR3 DNA is TGTGCCAGCAGCTTAGGGGGGCTGGGCAATCAGCCCCAGCATTTT.